The rows below give T cell receptor beta chains drawn from one sample of a study of blood T cells in healthy people across ages. TCRdb analysed the 5' RACE reads with MiXCR anew, one entry per CDR3 protein. Counted here are roughly 800,000 distinct CDR3 sequences, more than 45% occurring once; the ten biggest clones make up roughly 22%. The sequencing sample was made of blood. The receptors shown here come from a man between 25 and 39 years old in good health. CDR3s include the opening cysteine and the closing phenylalanine or tryptophan. A D gene is named only where the DNA matches it firmly. Expanded clones are given a class, and other clones once, few, many or no size at all.

D gene | clone size | J gene | CDR3 length | V gene | CDR3 protein | CDR3 DNA
NA | NA | TRBJ2-5 | 14 | TRBV6-2/TRBV6-3 | CASVRGQLIETQYF | TGTGCCAGCGTCCGCGGGCAGCTGATAGAGACCCAGTACTTC
TRBD2 | NA | TRBJ2-1 | 14 | TRBV7-9 | CASSPAGGGVEQFF | TGTGCCAGCAGCCCCGCGGGCGGGGGAGTTGAGCAGTTCTTC
NA | NA | TRBJ1-1 | 16 | TRBV4-2 | CASSQLGEGMNTEAFF | TGTGCCAGCAGCCAACTTGGAGAAGGCATGAACACTGAAGCTTTCTTT
NA | NA | TRBJ2-1 | 16 | TRBV28 | CASSPTIVGLFYEQFF | TGTGCCAGTAGTCCGACTATAGTTGGGTTGTTTTATGAGCAGTTCTTC
NA | NA | TRBJ2-7 | 15 | TRBV4-3 | CASSQDPADTYEQYF | TGCGCCAGCAGCCAAGACCCCGCGGACACCTACGAGCAGTACTTC
NA | NA | TRBJ1-5 | 13 | TRBV12-3/TRBV12-4 | CASSLRLDQPQHF | TGTGCCAGCAGTTTGAGGCTGGATCAGCCCCAGCATTTT
NA | NA | TRBJ2-1 | 12 | TRBV30 | CAWSRADNEQFF | TGTGCCTGGAGCAGGGCAGACAATGAGCAGTTCTTC
NA | NA | TRBJ2-2 | 14 | TRBV6-1 | CASSATSNTGELFF | TGTGCCAGCAGTGCGACGAGTAACACCGGGGAGCTGTTTTTT
TRBD1 | NA | TRBJ1-5 | 13 | TRBV30 | CAWRQGTDQPQHF | TGTGCCTGGCGACAGGGGACCGATCAGCCCCAGCATTTT
TRBD2 | few | TRBJ2-1 | 14 | TRBV29-1 | CSVGTSSGHNEQFF | TGCAGCGTGGGGACTAGCTCGGGCCACAATGAGCAGTTCTTC
NA | many | TRBJ1-1 | 13 | TRBV20-1 | CSASMGTNTEAFF | TGCAGTGCTAGTATGGGGACGAACACTGAAGCTTTCTTT
NA | once | TRBJ1-1 | 13 | TRBV7-9 | CASSLRPEHEAFF | TGTGCCAGCAGCTTGCGTCCAGAGCATGAAGCTTTCTTT
NA | NA | TRBJ1-2 | 14 | TRBV6-1 | CASSRGQISYGYTF | TGTGCCAGCAGTCGGGGACAAATATCCTATGGCTACACCTTC
NA | NA | TRBJ2-5 | 14 | TRBV6-5 | CASSYRDDQETQYF | TGTGCCAGCAGTTACAGGGACGACCAAGAGACCCAGTACTTC
TRBD1 | NA | TRBJ2-7 | 14 | TRBV20-1 | CSAEGQGDSYEQYF | TGCAGTGCTGAGGGACAGGGGGATTCCTACGAGCAGTACTTC
TRBD1 | few | TRBJ2-7 | 13 | TRBV12-3/TRBV12-4 | CASSRGQGIEQYF | TGTGCCAGCAGTAGGGGACAGGGAATCGAGCAGTACTTC
NA | NA | TRBJ2-6 | 16 | TRBV21-1 | CATTPGPRSGANVLTF | TGTGCCACCACCCCGGGACCGCGCTCTGGGGCCAACGTCCTGACTTTC
NA | NA | TRBJ2-6 | 15 | TRBV28 | CASSETMTGANVLTF | TGTGCCAGCAGTGAGACAATGACTGGGGCCAACGTCCTGACTTTC
NA | NA | TRBJ2-5 | 11 | TRBV27 | CASKSPLEQYF | TGTGCCAGCAAATCCCCCTTGGAGCAGTACTTC
NA | few | TRBJ2-6 | 13 | TRBV28 | CASSLSLLDVLTF | TGTGCCAGCAGTTTATCCCTCCTAGACGTCCTGACTTTC
NA | NA | TRBJ1-5 | 14 | TRBV2 | CASSRRGGDQPQHF | TGTGCCAGCAGTCGAAGGGGTGGGGATCAGCCCCAGCATTTT
NA | NA | TRBJ1-1 | 14 | TRBV7-2 | CASSFKTPPTEAFF | TGTGCCAGCAGCTTTAAAACCCCCCCAACAGAAGCTTTCTTT
TRBD1 | NA | TRBJ2-7 | 16 | TRBV7-9 | CASSLAPGTVSYEQYF | TGTGCCAGCAGCTTAGCGCCAGGGACAGTATCCTACGAGCAGTACTTC
NA | few | TRBJ2-3 | 11 | TRBV7-2 | CASSAGNTQYF | TGTGCCAGCAGCGCCGGTAATACGCAGTATTTT
NA | NA | TRBJ2-1 | 13 | TRBV4-1 | CASSQIPHNEQFF | TGCGCCAGCAGCCAAATACCCCACAATGAGCAGTTCTTC
NA | NA | TRBJ1-2 | 14 | TRBV12-3/TRBV12-4 | CASSLRGASYGYTF | TGTGCCAGCAGTTTGAGGGGGGCTAGCTATGGCTACACCTTC
TRBD2 | NA | TRBJ2-1 | 16 | TRBV7-2 | CASSSGGGIGENEQFF | TGTGCCAGCAGCTCGGGGGGGGGAATCGGGGAAAATGAGCAGTTCTTC
NA | NA | TRBJ2-5 | 17 | TRBV12-3/TRBV12-4 | CASSLEGDRARRETQYF | TGTGCCAGCAGTTTAGAGGGAGATAGGGCCCGGCGGGAGACCCAGTACTTC
NA | few | TRBJ1-1 | 16 | TRBV10-3 | CAIGPRSGGRATEAFF | TGTGCCATCGGTCCCCGGAGTGGGGGACGTGCCACTGAAGCTTTCTTT
TRBD1 | once | TRBJ1-6 | 14 | TRBV7-2 | CASSKDRFNSPLHF | TGTGCCAGCAGCAAGGACAGGTTTAATTCACCCCTCCACTTT
TRBD2 | NA | TRBJ2-5 | 16 | TRBV4-3 | CASSQELAGVGETQYF | TGCGCCAGCAGCCAAGAGCTAGCGGGAGTGGGTGAGACCCAGTACTTC
TRBD1 | NA | TRBJ1-1 | 16 | TRBV5-1 | CASSFGLTGVNTEAFF | TGCGCCAGCAGCTTTGGTCTGACAGGGGTGAACACTGAAGCTTTCTTT
NA | few | TRBJ2-7 | 15 | TRBV20-1 | CSASLGKGVSYEQYF | TGCAGTGCTAGCCTTGGGAAGGGGGTATCCTACGAGCAGTACTTC